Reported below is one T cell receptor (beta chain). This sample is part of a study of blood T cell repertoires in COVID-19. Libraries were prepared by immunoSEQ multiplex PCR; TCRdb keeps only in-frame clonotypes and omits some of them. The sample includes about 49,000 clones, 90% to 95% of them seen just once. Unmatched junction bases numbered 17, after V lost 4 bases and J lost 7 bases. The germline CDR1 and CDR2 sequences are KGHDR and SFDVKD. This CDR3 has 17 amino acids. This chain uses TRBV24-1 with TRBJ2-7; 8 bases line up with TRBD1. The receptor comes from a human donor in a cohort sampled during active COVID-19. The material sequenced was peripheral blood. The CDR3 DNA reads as TGTGCCACCAGTGACTACCCAGGGGGCAGTTGGTGGAGGGAGCAGTACGTC. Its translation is CATSDYPGGSWWREQYV.